The 21 T cell receptor beta chains in this list originate from one sample, sequenced in a study of cytomegalovirus exposure and HLA in healthy donors. The PCR employed 60 Vbeta primers together with 13 Jbeta primers. Generated by immunoSEQ multiplex PCR, the TCRdb table keeps only in-frame clones and is missing some. The data show approximately 120,000 clones, with approximately 10% seen just once and roughly 4.2% held by the top ten. The sample taken for sequencing was PBMCs. The receptors originated from a woman between 18 and 29 years old in good health and CMV-seropositive.

Comments on this clone: The junction and the germline gene differ at one end; a read error may be behind it. The V gene is TRBV2, the J gene TRBJ2-7, with 10 positions matching TRBD1. Germline V gene sequence: CDR1 SNHLY, CDR2 FYNNEI. The CDR3 is 12 residues long. The CDR3 region is CASRDRGIYSTF. The CDR3, as DNA: TGTGCCAGCCGGGACAGGGGAATCTATTCAACCTTC.

The chain uses TRBV4-2 and TRBJ1-1, with D unclear. The CDR3 totals 15 residues. V lost 1 base, J lost 0 bases, and 9 bases lay in between. Per the germline V gene, CDR1 is LGHNA and CDR2 is YNFKEQ. The CDR3 loop is CASSQGAGMNTEAFF. CDR3 DNA sequence: TGTGCCAGCAGCCAAGGAGCGGGCATGAACACTGAAGCTTTCTTT.

The rearrangement links TRBV27 to TRBJ1-5; no definite D call. Germline-derived CDR1 and CDR2 are MNHEY and SMNVEV (reference sequence). Trimming removed 2 bases at V and 6 bases at J, with 11 bases between. CDR3 length: 14 residues. Written as DNA, the CDR3 is TGTGCCAGCAGTTTAACGCGGTTTGGTCAGCCCCAGCATTTT. Translated, it gives CASSLTRFGQPQHF.

This clone was seen more than once but under ten times. This chain joins TRBV5-6 and TRBJ2-1; perhaps TRBD1 as D (6 bases). The CDR3 spans 17 residues. V lost 2 bases to trimming and J lost 5 bases, with 20 bases between them. CDR1 and CDR2 from the germline V gene are SGHDT and YYEEEE. The CDR3: CASSFWTAQLSNNEQFF. The CDR3 bases are TGTGCCAGCAGCTTCTGGACAGCCCAACTATCAAACAATGAGCAGTTCTTC.

There are a few counts of this clone. The V and J genes are TRBV7-6 and TRBJ1-2; 11 nucleotides line up with TRBD1. The CDR3 loop spans 15 amino acids. V gave up 0 bases and J gave up 7 bases; unmatched junction bases: 4. Germline V gene data show CDR1 as SGHVS and CDR2 as FNYEAQ. CDR3 DNA: TGTGCCAGCAGCTTAGCGCATGGACAGGGGGCTGGCTACACCTTC. Encoded protein: CASSLAHGQGAGYTF.

This clone was detected only a few times. The chain uses TRBV15 and TRBJ2-2; 8 bases fit TRBD2. The CDR3 length is 16 residues. Per the germline V gene, CDR1 is LNHNV and CDR2 is YYDKDF (reference sequence). V shed 8 bases and J 4 bases; nucleotides not matched to a gene: 12. CDR3 nucleotides: TGTGCCACCGGAGGCGAGCGGGAGTCGTTCACCGGGGAGCTGTTTTTT. Translation gives CATGGERESFTGELFF.

This clone was found a few times. The genes are TRBV25-1 and TRBJ2-1; D is ambiguous. CDR1 is MGHDK and CDR2 is SYGVNS in the germline V gene. Trimming stripped 5 bases from V and 7 bases from J, with 24 bases between. CDR3 length: 17 residues. CDR3 amino acids: CASSSRPGIGPSNEQFF. CDR3 in DNA: TGTGCCAGCAGTTCTAGACCCGGAATAGGTCCCTCGAATGAGCAGTTCTTC.

This clone was seen a handful of times. The chain has TRBV15 and TRBJ1-1; 7 bases agree with TRBD1. The V and J ends lost 0 bases and 6 bases, in that order; junction bases with no gene match: 4. The CDR3 has 14 amino acids. Germline V gene lookup returns CDR1 LNHNV and CDR2 YYDKDF (reference sequence). DNA of the CDR3: TGTGCCACCAGCAGAGACAGGGGGAGCGCTGAAGCTTTCTTT. It encodes CATSRDRGSAEAFF.

This clone has just a few counts. The J gene is TRBJ2-1, the V gene TRBV27; 9 bases are a match to TRBD2. The CDR3 spans 16 residues. The V gene end was trimmed by 9 bases and the J gene end by 0 bases; junction bases not matched to a gene: 9. The germline CDR1 and CDR2 sequences are MNHEY and SMNVEV (reference sequence). CDR3 sequence: CASYTTSGASYNEQFF. The CDR3 DNA reads as TGTGCCAGTTATACGACTAGCGGAGCCTCCTACAATGAGCAGTTCTTC.

The chain is built from TRBV9 and TRBJ1-1; D unclear. The V gene lost 2 bases and the J gene lost 8 bases, with 10 bases spanning the gap. The CDR3 contains 12 residues. CDR1 SGDLS and CDR2 YYNGEE come from the germline V gene. In DNA, the CDR3 is TGTGCCAGCAGCGTGGGTGGAGGGGAAGCTTTCTTT. This sequence encodes CASSVGGGEAFF.

The sample holds a few counts of this clone. Other nucleotide sequences in the sample specify the same CDR3. The chain couples TRBV30 to TRBJ1-5; D remains unclear. V was pared by 5 bases and J by 2 bases, with 10 bases between. The CDR3 extends over 13 amino acids. CDR1 and CDR2 from the germline V gene are GTSNPN and SVGIG (reference sequence). In DNA form, the CDR3 reads TGTGCCTGGGGTCCCGGGGGCAATCAGCCCCAGCATTTT. Protein: CAWGPGGNQPQHF.

This clone was picked up one time. The V and J genes are TRBV20-1 and TRBJ1-2, with D unresolved. Germline CDR1 reads DFQATT; CDR2 reads SNEGSKA (reference sequence). V lost 7 bases to trimming and J lost 5 bases, with 11 bases between them. The CDR3 runs to 11 residues. CDR3 bases: TGCAGTGGGAACGACGGGTATGGCTACACCTTC. Translating it yields CSGNDGYGYTF.

This clone has just a few counts. The chain joins TRBV4-1 to TRBJ1-5; 9 nucleotides match TRBD1. Germline V gene sequence: CDR1 MGHRA, CDR2 YSYEKL. J gave up 7 bases and V 2 bases, and 9 bases lay outside the gene matches. The CDR3 is 16 amino acids. This CDR3 is CASSQPGQGLSQPQHF. In DNA, the CDR3 is TGCGCCAGCAGCCAACCGGGACAGGGTTTATCACAGCCCCAGCATTTT.

The V gene is TRBV9, the J gene TRBJ1-3; 7 bases fit TRBD1. The CDR3 spans 18 residues. V was clipped by 0 bases and J by 1 base; unmatched bases: 10. Germline values: CDR1 SGDLS, CDR2 YYNGEE. The CDR3 coding sequence is TGTGCCAGCAGCGTAGGGGGTTCGGGACAGCGGTCTGGAAACACCATATATTTT. The encoded protein is CASSVGGSGQRSGNTIYF.

This clone showed up just a few times. The V and J genes are TRBV5-5 and TRBJ1-2; 7 bases are shared with TRBD1. The germline CDR1 and CDR2 sequences are SGHKS and YYEKEE (reference sequence). The CDR3 extends over 15 amino acids. Trimming at V came to 0 bases and at J to 5 bases, leaving 7 bases not matched to a gene. This CDR3 reads CASSLEQGNEYGYTF. In DNA form, the CDR3 reads TGTGCCAGCAGCTTGGAACAGGGGAATGAGTATGGCTACACCTTC.

V and J are TRBV5-1 and TRBJ2-6, with D possibly being TRBD1 (5 bases). Germline values: CDR1 SGHRS, CDR2 YFSETQ. The CDR3 loop spans 17 amino acids. The V end lost 0 bases, the J end lost 0 bases, and 10 bases lay between the germline ends. CDR3 protein: CASSLEGHRSGANVLTF. In DNA, the CDR3 is TGCGCCAGCAGCTTGGAAGGACACCGCTCTGGGGCCAACGTCCTGACTTTC. Combining the CDR3 with reference TRBV5-1 and TRBJ2-6 gives the whole variable domain KAGVTQTPRYLIKTRGQQVTLSCSPISGHRSVSWYQQTPGQGLQFLFEYFSETQRNKGNFPGRFSGRQFSNSRSEMNVSTLELGDSALYLCASSLEGHRSGANVLTFGAGSRLTVL.

For the CDR3, the DNA is TGTGCCTGGGGCGCCTCATGGGCGGGCACCGGGGAGCTGTTTTTT. Amino acids: CAWGASWAGTGELFF. The V gene is TRBV30, the J gene TRBJ2-2; a possible D gene is TRBD2 (5 bases). From germline, CDR1 is GTSNPN and CDR2 SVGIG (reference sequence). CDR3 length: 15 amino acids. V lost 5 bases to trimming and J lost 4 bases, with 17 bases between them.

The chain has TRBV29-1 and TRBJ2-6; unclear D gene. The CDR3 extends over 13 amino acids. V lost 5 bases and J 4 bases, leaving 9 bases between the germline ends. The germline gives CDR1 SQVTM, CDR2 ANQGSEA. The CDR3 is CSVYIAGANVLTF. The CDR3 DNA reads TGCAGCGTTTACATAGCCGGGGCCAACGTCCTGACTTTC.

The chain's CDR3 is CASSTPGYGYTF. In DNA form, the CDR3 reads TGTGCCAGCAGCACTCCGGGGTATGGCTACACCTTC. The gene calls are TRBV5-6 and TRBJ1-2, with D unresolved. The V end lost 4 bases, the J end lost 5 bases, and 9 bases lay between the germline ends. Per germline, CDR1 SGHDT and CDR2 YYEEEE. The CDR3 sequence is 12 residues long.

This chain links TRBV6-1 with TRBJ2-7; 10 positions agree with TRBD1. V was pared by 6 bases and J by 6 bases, with 11 bases of the junction left unmatched. Germline values: CDR1 MNHNS, CDR2 SASEGT. This CDR3 contains 15 residues. The CDR3 spells CASRERDRGSFEQYF. CDR3 nucleotide sequence: TGTGCCAGCAGAGAGAGGGACAGGGGATCTTTCGAGCAGTACTTC.

This chain joins TRBV18 and TRBJ2-3; a weak D match, TRBD2 (5 bases). Trimming removed 2 bases at V and 3 bases at J, with 15 bases between. The CDR3 contains 16 residues. CDR1 and CDR2 from the germline V gene are KGHSH and LQKENI. The CDR3 coding sequence is TGTGCCAGCTCACCAACGGGGTCGACTCTAACAGATACGCAGTATTTT. It specifies CASSPTGSTLTDTQYF.